A single sample gave rise to the 6 T cell receptor beta chains below, sequenced in a study of cytotoxic CD8 clonotypes in ibrutinib-treated CLL. Clones were read by immunoSEQ multiplex PCR, and TCRdb kept only the in-frame ones, dropping some. The sample carries 150,000 or so clones, approximately 84% recorded once. Sequenced material: PBMCs, taken after 24 months of ibrutinib treatment. The receptors come from a human donor with chronic lymphocytic leukemia.

The V and J genes are TRBV29-1 and TRBJ1-4, with 9 bases fitting TRBD1. Per germline, CDR1 SQVTM and CDR2 ANQGSEA. CDR3 length: 14 amino acids. V dropped 1 base and J dropped 8; count of bases not matched to a gene: 5. In DNA, the CDR3 is TGCAGCGTTGAAGCCTCGGGACAGGGCGAAAAACTGTTTTTT. Translating it yields CSVEASGQGEKLFF.

This chain links TRBV6-4 with TRBJ2-2; TRBD1 is a possible D gene (7 bases). The CDR3 length is 14 residues. The germline V and J ends were trimmed by 7 bases and 3 bases, with 12 bases remaining between them. Germline V gives CDR1 MRHNA, CDR2 SNTAGT. The CDR3 loop reads CASKAGQHTGELFF. The CDR3 DNA is TGTGCCAGCAAGGCGGGACAGCACACCGGGGAGCTGTTTTTT.

The chain joins TRBV6-5 to TRBJ1-1; D remains unclear. Looked up from germline, CDR1 is MNHEY and CDR2 is SVGAGI. Trimming stripped 6 bases from V and 8 bases from J, with 10 bases between. This CDR3 has 11 residues. CDR3 sequence (DNA): TGTGCCAGCAGGGAACCTGGGGAAGCTTTCTTT. As protein: CASREPGEAFF.

The V and J genes are TRBV2 and TRBJ1-2; D is uncertain. Trimming took 4 bases from V and 3 from J, leaving 9 bases between them. The CDR3 is 13 residues long. Looked up from germline, CDR1 is SNHLY and CDR2 is FYNNEI. The CDR3 here is CASSVRNDYGYTF. For the CDR3, the DNA is TGTGCCAGCAGTGTACGCAATGACTATGGCTACACCTTC.

V usage is TRBV5-6 and J usage is TRBJ2-7; D is undetermined. The CDR3 has 15 amino acids. V was pared by 0 bases and J by 0 bases, with 10 bases between. CDR1 is SGHDT and CDR2 is YYEEEE in the germline V gene. CDR3 nucleotides: TGTGCCAGCAGCTTGGTGGGAAGTGTCTCCTACGAGCAGTACTTC. This gives the protein CASSLVGSVSYEQYF.

This chain links TRBV27 with TRBJ2-1, with 8 positions matching TRBD2. Germline V CDR1 and CDR2: MNHEY, SMNVEV (reference sequence). Trimming removed 0 bases from V and 8 bases from J; junction bases left unmatched: 3. The CDR3 consists of 14 residues. CDR3 nucleotides: TGTGCCAGCAGTTTATCCGGGAGGGGTTATGAGCAGTTCTTC. Protein: CASSLSGRGYEQFF.